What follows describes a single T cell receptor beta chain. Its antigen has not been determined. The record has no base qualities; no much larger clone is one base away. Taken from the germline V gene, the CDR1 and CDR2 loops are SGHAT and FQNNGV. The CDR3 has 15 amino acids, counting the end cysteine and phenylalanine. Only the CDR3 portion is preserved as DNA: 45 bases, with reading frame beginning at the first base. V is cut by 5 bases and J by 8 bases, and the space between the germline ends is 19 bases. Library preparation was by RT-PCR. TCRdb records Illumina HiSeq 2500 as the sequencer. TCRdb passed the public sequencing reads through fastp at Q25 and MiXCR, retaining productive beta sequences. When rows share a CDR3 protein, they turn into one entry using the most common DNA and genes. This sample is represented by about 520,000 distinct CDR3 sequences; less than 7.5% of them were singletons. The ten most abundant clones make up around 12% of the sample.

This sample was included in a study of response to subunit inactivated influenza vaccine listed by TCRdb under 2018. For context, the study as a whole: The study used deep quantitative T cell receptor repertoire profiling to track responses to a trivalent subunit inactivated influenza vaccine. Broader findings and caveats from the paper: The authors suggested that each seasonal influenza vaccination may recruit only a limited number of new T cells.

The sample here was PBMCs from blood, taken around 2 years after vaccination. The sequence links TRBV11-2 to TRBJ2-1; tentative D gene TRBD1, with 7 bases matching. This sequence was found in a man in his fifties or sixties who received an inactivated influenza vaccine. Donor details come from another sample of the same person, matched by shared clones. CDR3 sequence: CASSPGRTGNDEQFF. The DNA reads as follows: TGTGCCAGCAGCCCGGGGAGGACAGGCAACGATGAGCAGTTCTTC.